The present TCR beta chain was sequenced within a study of shared clonotypes between healthy human individuals. Study details: There were three CD4 naive, three CD4 memory, two CD8 naive and one CD8 memory plates per donor. Overall study findings and caveats: Only blood underwent sampling, and tissue repertoires likely differ.

A remark on this clone: Its antigen remains unidentified.

Over several immunoSEQ plates, each subset's genomic DNA was distributed in even portions. The assay was immunoSEQ multiplex PCR, and TCRdb's table has in-frame clones only and misses some. The data show 2 million to 2.5 million clones, with 85% to 95% seen just once and over 1.5% held by the top ten. Naive CD8 cells lacked CD45RO, underwent positive selection for CCR7 and left out terminally differentiated effector memory CD45RA+ cells. The germline gives CDR1 MDHEN, CDR2 SYDVKM. The CDR3 is 16 residues long. V lost 5 bases, J lost 4 bases, and 8 bases stayed unmatched. The sequence derives from a man between 18 and 35 years old in good health. Some clones in this sample may be carry-over from other donors' samples. The gene calls are TRBV28 and TRBJ2-1, with 10 bases lining up with TRBD2. The specimen was naive CD8+ T cells from PBMCs. The CDR3, as DNA: TGTGCCAGCAGTCCAATACTAGCGGGACAATACAATGAGCAGTTCTTC. Its protein product is CASSPILAGQYNEQFF.